The following is a T cell receptor (beta chain) sequence with its context. Its antigen is unknown. Base qualities are not provided; no much larger clone lies one nucleotide away. For repertoire sequencing, the TCR beta CDR3 regions were amplified from RNA transcripts. A first-round RT-PCR used HTBI primers with the Qiagen OneStep RT-PCR kit, followed by a second-round multiplex PCR, size selection and purification. Sequencing of the libraries was carried out on an Illumina HiSeq2000 in paired-end mode with 100 bp reads. As for the original processing: SOAPnuke was used to process the reads, removing any read that contained adapters or uncalled bases, had a mean Phred below 15, or lacked an exact match to the constant primer or identifier. COPE v1.2.5 was used to merge the high-quality paired reads. Clonotypes were defined as unique nucleotide sequences and were aligned to IMGT TRB V, D and J references using MiTCR v1.1. The analysis was limited to V-J combinations with a frequency above 0.0001, which together covered 99.2% of repertoires. For each V-J combination, a TCR clonal expansion and chaos score was defined as the ratio of F50 clonal expansion to chaos observed in the TCRdist matrix. Welch's t-statistics and random forest were used to reduce features to about a dozen V-J combinations, which were fed into a naive Bayes classifier. Thyroid-blood repertoire similarity was quantified with the Morisita-Horn index. The public reads were reprocessed in TCRdb via fastp at Q25 and MiXCR, keeping in-frame beta chains. CDR3 protein sequences are deduplicated, and each keeps its most common genes and DNA. The V and J calls, along with clone size, are taken from TCRdb and not from the paper's own processing. The sample contains around 1,200,000 distinct CDR3 sequences, about 35% of them found a single time. The ten largest clones represent roughly 10% of the sample.

The sample belongs to a study of Graves' ophthalmopathy and Graves' hyperthyroidism (dated by TCRdb to 2016 to 2019). About the full investigation: Hyperthyroidism was defined as stable when no progression to ophthalmopathy occurred within 18 months of follow-up. TCR beta repertoire signatures were used to distinguish Graves' ophthalmopathy from Graves' hyperthyroidism and to predict progression to ophthalmopathy. In total, 135 blood samples were TCR-sequenced: fewer than 50 ophthalmopathy, roughly 77 hyperthyroidism and some 17 hyperthyroidism-to-ophthalmopathy patients. A discovery set of 100 patients (43 ophthalmopathy, 60 or so stable hyperthyroidism) was enrolled to explore V-J signatures distinguishing ophthalmopathy from hyperthyroidism. The independent validation cohort included about 20 hyperthyroidism patients plus 17 patients who later progressed from hyperthyroidism to ophthalmopathy. T-cell repertoires of thyroid tissue and blood were compared in about six hyperthyroidism patients. Following sample collection, hyperthyroidism patients were given methimazole at a starting dose of 30 mg daily, and ophthalmopathy patients were given high-dose intravenous methylprednisolone.

Hyperthyroidism patients were newly diagnosed, with disease duration under 2 months, and aged 18 to 65 years. Patients with other autoimmune diseases, uncontrolled infections, pregnancy or lactation were excluded. Diagnosis relied on clinical symptoms, serum thyroxine, TRAb, thyroid ultrasound and orbital computed tomography. Trizol reagent was used to extract the total RNA, and its quality was then checked on an Agilent 2100 Bioanalyzer. Spanning cysteine to phenylalanine, the CDR3 consists of 12 amino acids. This entry keeps only the CDR3 DNA: 36 bases, framed from base 1. The germline V gene gives CDR1 as SGHAT and CDR2 as FQNNGV. Broad study findings and their caveats: Ophthalmopathy was separated from stable hyperthyroidism by the 13-signature model with about 90% sensitivity and around 81% specificity in cross-validation and with 80%/75% in the test set. In validation, the model predicted ophthalmopathy progression with over 60% sensitivity and roughly 72% specificity; around twelve predicted patients were CT-confirmed with GO in a median of approximately 6.5 months. No statistical method was used to set the sample size in advance, and the investigators knew which group each participant was assigned to. Among expanded thyroid clonotypes with frequency above 0.001, most also showed up in blood, which suggests that blood repertoires may reflect the thyroid immune response.

The sequence was obtained from an adult man with Graves' hyperthyroidism. The sequencing input was peripheral blood or thyroid tissue (not recorded which). The chain couples TRBV11-2 to TRBJ2-5, with the D call tentatively TRBD1 or TRBD2, each fitting 5 bases. The end of the DNA is better explained by TRBJ2-1, so the J call may be wrong. The CDR3 has the sequence CASSPGTVEQFF. The DNA reads as follows: TGTGCCAGCAGCCCAGGGACGGTTGAGCAGTTCTTC.